The present T cell receptor beta chain was sequenced within a study of T cell responses to AZD1222 COVID-19 vaccine. A note on this clone: No antigen is known for it.

CDR1 SQVTM and CDR2 ANQGSEA come from the germline V gene. The CDR3 runs 13 residues. Losses at the gene ends were 6 bases for V and 1 base for J; bases not matched to a gene: 3. This table comes from immunoSEQ multiplex PCR, and its TCRdb copy is limited to in-frame clones, with some not included. The sample lists some 120,000 clones, 88% occurring once. Whole-study findings and limits: The study sampled repertoires only after the peak T cell response. Clonal diversity may have been underestimated in mostly white British donors. At 160-218 and 743-854, vaccine-associated CD4 TCRs were dominant, and they spanned spike. Spike-specific TCR breadth and depth were elevated following two AZD1222 doses.

The chain combines TRBV29-1 with TRBJ1-1; 9 nucleotides agree with TRBD1. This sequence was found in an adult in good health. The sequences come from peripheral blood, collected on day 0 of AZD1222 vaccination. The CDR3 bases are TGCAGCGTGGGGGGACAGGGGAACACTGAAGCTTTCTTT. Protein: CSVGGQGNTEAFF.